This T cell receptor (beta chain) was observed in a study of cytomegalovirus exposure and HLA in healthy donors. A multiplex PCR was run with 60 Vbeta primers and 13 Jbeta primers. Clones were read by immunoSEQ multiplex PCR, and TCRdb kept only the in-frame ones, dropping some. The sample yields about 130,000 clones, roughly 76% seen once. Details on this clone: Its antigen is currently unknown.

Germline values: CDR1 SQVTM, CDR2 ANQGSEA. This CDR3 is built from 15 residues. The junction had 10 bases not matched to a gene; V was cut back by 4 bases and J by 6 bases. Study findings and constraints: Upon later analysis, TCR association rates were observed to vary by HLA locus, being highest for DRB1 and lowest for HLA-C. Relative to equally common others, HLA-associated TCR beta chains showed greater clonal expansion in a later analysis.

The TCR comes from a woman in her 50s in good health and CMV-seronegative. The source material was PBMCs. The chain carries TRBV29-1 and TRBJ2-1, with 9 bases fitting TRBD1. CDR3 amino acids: CSVAAGTGIGNEQFF. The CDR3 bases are TGCAGCGTTGCCGCCGGGACAGGGATAGGCAATGAGCAGTTCTTC.